This TCR beta chain stems from a study of CD8 T cells in ankylosing spondylitis. Germline CDR1 and CDR2: MGHRA and YSYEKL. V trimming: 0 bases; J trimming: 3 bases; junction bases outside the gene matches: 2. The CDR3 runs to 15 residues. This clonotype was seen many times. Antigen: not known. Overall study findings and caveats: Disease-linked clones reportedly concentrated significantly in matched ankylosing spondylitis synovial fluid. With a CD8+ phenotype, disease-linked clones were relatively rare in peripheral blood. The study identified a TCR beta motif of under ten highly homologous variants that appeared characteristic of ankylosing spondylitis blood.

TCRdb redid the calling of the 5' RACE reads with MiXCR, one entry per CDR3 protein. This sample has a few hundred thousand distinct CDR3 sequences; approximately 12% occur once, and the top ten carry around 6.5%. The sequencing input was blood, either unsorted or a sorted T cell fraction (not recorded which). The chain couples TRBV4-1 to TRBJ2-1, with 7 bases matching TRBD1. This TCR was sampled from a male donor with ankylosing spondylitis or in good health (not recorded which). The CDR3 bases are TGCGCCAGCAGCCAAGAGGGACAGAACTACAATGAGCAGTTCTTC. It encodes CASSQEGQNYNEQFF.